This record covers a single T cell receptor beta chain. In the original workflow: Reference gene primer amplification gave nucleated cell count estimates. The assay was immunoSEQ multiplex PCR, and TCRdb's table has in-frame clones only and misses some. The DNA was the basis for D and trimming; V, J and clone size are from that table. The table has about 250,000 clones, around 90% seen once. The data derive from a study of blood T cell repertoires in COVID-19. Overall study context: Whether acute or convalescent, the COVID-19 samples came from the United States, Italy and Spain. T cells, B-cell-depleted T cells, or PBMCs provided the cDNA or gDNA that served as material.

With 4 bases removed from V and 6 bases from J, the gap between germline ends came to 18 bases. Germline CDR1 reads MRHNA; CDR2 reads SNTAGT. The CDR3 is made up of 16 amino acids. Sequencing was done on a sample of peripheral blood. This receptor was taken from an older man with acute or convalescent COVID-19. The rearrangement joins TRBV6-4 to TRBJ2-2; a weak D match, TRBD1 (6 bases). The DNA for the CDR3 is TGTGCCAGCAGTGTTAATCGGGCAGGGGAGCCCGGGGAGCTGTTTTTT. Its translation: CASSVNRAGEPGELFF.